This TCR beta chain was obtained from a study of CD8+ T cells in alopecia areata. Reverse transcribed after extraction, RNA yielded cDNA as the sequencing template. This table comes from immunoSEQ multiplex PCR, and its TCRdb copy is limited to in-frame clones, with some not included. In the table there are over 120,000 clones, roughly 64% of which are singletons. This clone was observed a few times. Lesional scalp tissue (obtained by punch biopsy) and peripheral blood were collected from alopecia areata patients. Germline V gene sequence: CDR1 GTSNPN, CDR2 SVGIG (reference sequence). The CDR3 extends over 13 amino acids. V was trimmed by 0 bases and J by 1 base, leaving 7 bases between them.

The sequence was collected from a human donor with alopecia areata. Material: CD4+ T cells sorted from blood, obtained at week 0. The chain employs TRBV30 and TRBJ2-7; perhaps TRBD1 as D (5 bases). The CDR3 sequence is CAWSVHRSYEQYF. DNA for the CDR3: TGTGCCTGGAGTGTACACAGGTCCTACGAGCAGTACTTC.